This T cell receptor beta chain was sequenced in a study of T cells in Graves' hyperthyroidism and ophthalmopathy. Study-wide context: Before any treatment, at initial diagnosis, peripheral blood was collected. Study-level results: Ophthalmopathy was told apart from stable hyperthyroidism by a 13 V-J model.

The length of the CDR3 is 12 residues. Trimming shortened V by 4 bases and J by 5 bases, and 9 bases separated the two germline ends. Looked up from germline, CDR1 is WNHNN and CDR2 is SYGVQD (reference sequence). RNA transcripts yielded amplified TCR beta CDR3 regions. The HTBI primer set drove a first-round RT-PCR of the TCR CDR3. Each CDR3 protein gets one entry after TCRdb re-called the multiplex PCR reads with MiXCR. The table lists about 260,000 distinct CDR3 sequences, less than 30% of them singletons. Any patient presenting with uncontrolled infection, other autoimmune disease, pregnancy or lactation was left out. Each 10 ml fresh peripheral blood draw supplied the PBMCs. The sample holds many counts of this clonotype. The antigen remains unidentified.

The sequencing sample was made of blood. This sequence originates from a man in his forties with Graves' hyperthyroidism that later progressed to Graves' ophthalmopathy. The V and J genes are TRBV10-1 and TRBJ2-7; unclear D gene. The CDR3 spells CASSVGGNEQYF. The CDR3 region has the DNA TGCGCCAGCAGTGTGGGTGGGAACGAGCAGTACTTC.